Below, 5 T cell receptor beta chains from the same sample are listed, as sequenced in a study of technical replicates of blood from a few donors. Data came from immunoSEQ multiplex PCR; TCRdb stores just in-frame clones and leaves some out. The sample lists more than 90,000 clones, 90% to 96% occurring once. Material for sequencing was T cells isolated from PBMCs. The source is a human donor in good health.

In DNA form, the CDR3 reads TGTGCCACCAGCAGAGAGGGACAGGTAAAGTGGGATGAGCAGTTCTTC. It specifies CATSREGQVKWDEQFF. The rearrangement uses TRBV15 and TRBJ2-1, with TRBD1 matching over 8 bases. Germline-derived CDR1 and CDR2 are LNHNV and YYDKDF (reference sequence). CDR3 length equals 16 residues. Trimming cost V 0 bases and J 8 bases; bases outside gene matches: 9.

This clone was picked up one time. This chain uses TRBV4-2 with TRBJ1-2, with a weak D call TRBD1 (6 bases). CDR3 size: 13 residues. Germline lookup yields CDR1 LGHNA and CDR2 YNFKEQ. The V end lost 4 bases, the J end lost 8 bases, and 14 bases lay between the germline ends. The CDR3 DNA follows: TGTGCCAGCAGCCCCGGAGGCGGGGGCGGCTACACCTTC. Its protein product is CASSPGGGGGYTF.

The V call is TRBV5-1, the J call TRBJ2-3, with 12 bases aligning to TRBD2. V gave up 3 bases and J gave up 0 bases; unmatched junction bases: 8. Germline V lookup: CDR1 SGHRS, CDR2 YFSETQ. The CDR3 sequence is 18 residues long. The CDR3 sequence is CASSSSGLAGPSTDTQYF. The CDR3 DNA sequence: TGCGCCAGCAGCTCCTCGGGACTAGCGGGTCCTAGCACAGATACGCAGTATTTT.

The chain combines TRBV19 with TRBJ2-7; TRBD2 agrees at 7 bases. The CDR3 loop spans 13 amino acids. The V gene end was trimmed by 3 bases and the J gene end by 6 bases; junction bases not matched to a gene: 5. Germline CDR1 LNHDA, CDR2 SQIVND (reference sequence). The CDR3: CASSILAGPEQYF. The CDR3 DNA reads as TGTGCCAGTAGTATCTTAGCGGGTCCCGAGCAGTACTTC.

The table lists this clone with a count of one. The chain uses TRBV5-5 and TRBJ1-5; a possible D gene is TRBD1 (5 bases). V lost 0 bases and J 4 bases, leaving 8 bases between the germline ends. From germline, CDR1 is SGHKS and CDR2 YYEKEE (reference sequence). The CDR3 consists of 14 residues. This CDR3 reads CASSLDQGNQPQHF. CDR3 coding DNA: TGTGCCAGCAGCTTGGACCAGGGAAATCAGCCCCAGCATTTT.